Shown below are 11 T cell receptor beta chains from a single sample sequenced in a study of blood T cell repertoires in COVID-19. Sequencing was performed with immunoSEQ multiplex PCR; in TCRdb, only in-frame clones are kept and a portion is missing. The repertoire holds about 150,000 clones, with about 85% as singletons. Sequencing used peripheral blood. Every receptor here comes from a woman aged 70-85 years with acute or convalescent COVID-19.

The CDR3 sequence: CASSRSGGARQPQHF. For the CDR3, the DNA is TGTGCCAGCAGCCGATCAGGGGGCGCGAGACAGCCCCAGCATTTT. The chain links TRBV6-2 or TRBV6-3 to TRBJ1-5; 8 bases map to TRBD1. The V and J ends lost 6 bases and 7 bases, in that order; junction bases with no gene match: 11. Germline assignment: CDR1 MNHEY and CDR2 SVGEGT. CDR3 length: 15 amino acids.

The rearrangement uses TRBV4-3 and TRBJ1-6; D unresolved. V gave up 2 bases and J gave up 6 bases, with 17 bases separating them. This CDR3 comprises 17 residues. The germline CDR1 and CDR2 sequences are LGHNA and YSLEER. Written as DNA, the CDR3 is TGCGCCAGCAGCCAACGCCACCGGTCCGTCCTTAATTCACCCCTCCACTTT. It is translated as CASSQRHRSVLNSPLHF.

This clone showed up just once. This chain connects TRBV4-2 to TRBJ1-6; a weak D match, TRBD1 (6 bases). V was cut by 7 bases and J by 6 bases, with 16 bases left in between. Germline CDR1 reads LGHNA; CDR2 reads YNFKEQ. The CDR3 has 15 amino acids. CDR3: CASTRGGPSNSPLHF. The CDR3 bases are TGTGCCAGCACCCGGGGGGGGCCTAGTAATTCACCCCTCCACTTT.

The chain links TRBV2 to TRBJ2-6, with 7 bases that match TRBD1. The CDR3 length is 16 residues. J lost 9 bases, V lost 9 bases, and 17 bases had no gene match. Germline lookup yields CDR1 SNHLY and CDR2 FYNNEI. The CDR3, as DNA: TGTGCCAGTTCACAGGGGAGTCCTACTGGAGGCAACGTCCTGACTTTC. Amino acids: CASSQGSPTGGNVLTF.

The CDR3 spells CASSGTGSSAAFF. The DNA of the CDR3 is TGTGCCAGCTCGGGGACAGGGTCGTCTGCAGCTTTCTTT. The V and J genes are TRBV18 and TRBJ1-1; 9 positions agree with TRBD1. This CDR3 is built from 13 residues. V dropped 6 bases and J dropped 10; count of bases not matched to a gene: 9. Germline V gene data show CDR1 as KGHSH and CDR2 as LQKENI. Variable domain in full (rest from reference TRBV18 and TRBJ1-1): NAGVMQNPRHLVRRRGQEARLRCSPMKGHSHVYWYRQLPEEGLKFMVYLQKENIIDESGMPKERFSAEFPKEGPSILRIQQVVRGDSAAYFCASSGTGSSAAFFGQGTRLTVV.

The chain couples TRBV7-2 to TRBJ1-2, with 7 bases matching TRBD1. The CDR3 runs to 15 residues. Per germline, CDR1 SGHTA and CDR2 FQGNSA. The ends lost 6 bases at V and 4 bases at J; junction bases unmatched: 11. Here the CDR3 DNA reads TGTGCCAGCAGTCCCCCCGACAGGGCGGTCTATGGCTACACCTTC. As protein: CASSPPDRAVYGYTF. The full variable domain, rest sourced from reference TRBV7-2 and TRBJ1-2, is GAGVSQSPSNKVTEKGKDVELRCDPISGHTALYWYRQSLGQGLEFLIYFQGNSAPDKSGLPSDRFSAERTGGSVSTLTIQRTQQEDSAVYLCASSPPDRAVYGYTFGSGTRLTVV.

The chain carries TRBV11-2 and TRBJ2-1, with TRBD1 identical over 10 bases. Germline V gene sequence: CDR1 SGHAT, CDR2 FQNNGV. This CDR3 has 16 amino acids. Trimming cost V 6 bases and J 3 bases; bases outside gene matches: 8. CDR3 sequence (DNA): TGTGCCAGCAGAAAACCGGGACAGGGGATCTACAATGAGCAGTTCTTC. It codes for CASRKPGQGIYNEQFF.

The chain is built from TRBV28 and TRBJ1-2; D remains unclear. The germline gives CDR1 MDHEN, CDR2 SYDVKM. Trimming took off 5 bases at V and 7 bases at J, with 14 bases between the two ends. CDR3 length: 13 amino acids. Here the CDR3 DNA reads TGTGCCAGCAGTGGCGGCGGGCGTACTGGCTACACCTTC. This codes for CASSGGGRTGYTF.

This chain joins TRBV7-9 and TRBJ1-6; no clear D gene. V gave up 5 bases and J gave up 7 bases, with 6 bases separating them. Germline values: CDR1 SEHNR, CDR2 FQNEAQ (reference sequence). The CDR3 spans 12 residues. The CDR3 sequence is CASSRHNSPLHF. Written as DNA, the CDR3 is TGTGCCAGCAGCAGACACAATTCACCCCTCCACTTT.

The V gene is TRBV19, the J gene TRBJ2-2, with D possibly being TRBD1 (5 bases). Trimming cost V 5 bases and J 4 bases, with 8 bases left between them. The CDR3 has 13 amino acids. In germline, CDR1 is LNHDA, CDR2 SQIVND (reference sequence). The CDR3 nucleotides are TGTGCCAGTAGTCCGCAGGGCACCGGGGAGCTGTTTTTT. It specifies CASSPQGTGELFF.

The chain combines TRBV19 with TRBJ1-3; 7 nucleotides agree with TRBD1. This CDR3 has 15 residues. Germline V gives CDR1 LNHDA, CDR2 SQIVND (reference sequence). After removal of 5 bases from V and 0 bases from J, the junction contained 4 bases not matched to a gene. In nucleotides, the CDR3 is TGTGCCAGTAGTCGGGCAGGGGGCTCTGGAAACACCATATATTTT. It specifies CASSRAGGSGNTIYF.